Listed below are T cell receptor beta chains from one sample, sequenced in a study of blood T cell repertoires in COVID-19. Here immunoSEQ multiplex PCR was the method, and the copy in TCRdb shows in-frame clones only, minus some. The sample consists of fewer than 250,000 clones, about 90% of them appearing once. The sequencing input was PBMCs or T cells enriched from blood (not recorded which). The receptors were gathered from a man aged 45-65 years who had been exposed to COVID-19. CDR3s include the opening cysteine and the closing phenylalanine or tryptophan. D genes are given only for firm matches. Only some rows state a clone size, as once, few, many or a class for expanded clones.

d_gene,v_gene,j_gene,abundance,CDR3nt,CDR3aa
TRBD1,TRBV7-9,TRBJ2-3,many,TGTGCCAGCAGCGGCCAAAGGGGGACAGGGGGCACAGATACGCAGTATTTT,CASSGQRGTGGTDTQYF
.,TRBV6-5,TRBJ1-1,.,TGTGCCGTCGTCCTGAACACTGAAGCTTTCTTT,CAVVLNTEAFF
.,TRBV2,TRBJ1-1,.,TGTGCCAGCAGTCGACAGAAGAACACTGAAGCTTTCTTT,CASSRQKNTEAFF
.,TRBV27,TRBJ2-5,.,TGTGCCAGCAGGTCTACAGGGATTGGGACCCAGTACTTC,CASRSTGIGTQYF
.,TRBV6-4,TRBJ2-1,.,TGTGCCAGCAGTGAGTGGGCGCTAGCCCCCCATGAGCAGTTCTTC,CASSEWALAPHEQFF
.,TRBV15,TRBJ2-7,.,TGTGCCACCAGCAGAGTGAAAGCTTACGAGCAGTACTTC,CATSRVKAYEQYF
TRBD1,TRBV5-4,TRBJ1-6,.,TGTGCCAGCAGCTGGACCGGGACAGGGGGTTCACCCCTCCACTTT,CASSWTGTGGSPLHF
TRBD2,TRBV27,TRBJ2-1,.,TGTGCCAGCAGTTGGAGCGGGGGGATCTATGAGCAGTTCTTC,CASSWSGGIYEQFF
.,TRBV19,TRBJ1-5,once,TGTGCCAGTAGTCGAACGAGAAACCCTGGGCCCCAGCATTTT,CASSRTRNPGPQHF
.,TRBV18,TRBJ1-5,.,TGTGCCAGCTCACCAGAGATAGGGGCAAGCAATCAGCCCCAGCATTTT,CASSPEIGASNQPQHF
TRBD1,TRBV18,TRBJ1-4,few,TGTGCCAGCTCGACGGGGACAGGGCATGAAAAACTGTTTTTT,CASSTGTGHEKLFF
.,TRBV9,TRBJ1-5,.,TGTGCCAGCAGCTTGACAGGTGCTAGCAATCAGCCCCAGCATTTT,CASSLTGASNQPQHF
.,TRBV7-3,TRBJ2-1,.,TGTGCCAGCAGCTCTACAGCCTACAATGAGCAGTTCTTC,CASSSTAYNEQFF
.,TRBV21-1,TRBJ2-3,.,TGTGCCAGCAGCAAAACCGCCGGGACTAGCACAGATACGCAGTATTTT,CASSKTAGTSTDTQYF
.,TRBV7-3,TRBJ2-1,.,TGTGCCAGCAGCTTAACTGACGGGAATGAGCAGTTCTTC,CASSLTDGNEQFF
.,TRBV10-1,TRBJ2-4,.,TGCGCCAGCAGTGCGGGAGTCTCGGACATTCAGTACTTC,CASSAGVSDIQYF
TRBD1,TRBV28,TRBJ1-1,.,TGTGCCAGCAGTTCCCCTGGGCAGGGGGCCTGGAACACTGAAGCTTTCTTT,CASSSPGQGAWNTEAFF
TRBD1,TRBV7-2,TRBJ1-2,.,TGTGCCAGCAGCTTATCGGGACAGGATTACTATGGCTACACCTTC,CASSLSGQDYYGYTF
.,TRBV27,TRBJ1-2,.,TGTGCCAGCAGTTACCGGACAGACCTTAACTATGGCTACACCTTC,CASSYRTDLNYGYTF
.,TRBV7-3,TRBJ2-3,.,TGTGCCAGCAGCTTAATCGGCGGAGCGGAGACAGATACGCAGTATTTT,CASSLIGGAETDTQYF
.,TRBV30,TRBJ1-5,.,TGTGCCTGGACCCGGGCAGGGGACAATCAGCCCCAGCATTTT,CAWTRAGDNQPQHF
.,TRBV6-4,TRBJ1-2,once,TGTGCCAGCAGTTATCGCCCGGGGGTCGGCTACACCTTC,CASSYRPGVGYTF
TRBD2,TRBV4-1,TRBJ2-1,.,TGCGCCAGCCGAGCGGGGGGGCCCTACAATGAGCAGTTCTTC,CASRAGGPYNEQFF
TRBD1,TRBV5-5,TRBJ2-6,.,TGTGCCAGCAGCTTGGCCCTCACTTTGAGGGGGCCTGGGGCCAACGTCCTGACTTTC,CASSLALTLRGPGANVLTF
TRBD1,TRBV6-5,TRBJ1-1,.,TGTGCCAGCAGTCGACAGGGAAAAATAACTGAAGCTTTCTTT,CASSRQGKITEAFF
.,TRBV30,TRBJ2-7,.,TGTGCCTGGGACCCCTCCGGGAGCTACGAGCAGTACTTC,CAWDPSGSYEQYF
TRBD1,TRBV5-1,TRBJ1-4,.,TGCGCCAGCAGCTTGTGGGGACAGGGTAGTACTAATGAAAAACTGTTTTTT,CASSLWGQGSTNEKLFF
TRBD2,TRBV6-1,TRBJ2-1,.,TGTGCCAGCAGTGAGTGGACTAGCGGGGCCTACAATGAGCAGTTCTTC,CASSEWTSGAYNEQFF
TRBD1,TRBV18,TRBJ1-3,.,TGTGCCAGCTCACCTTACAGGGGAAGTAGATGGAAAGCTGGAAACACCATATATTTT,CASSPYRGSRWKAGNTIYF
.,TRBV7-9,TRBJ1-1,.,TGTGCCAGCACCTTACTGGGGGCAGCTGAAGCTTTCTTT,CASTLLGAAEAFF
TRBD1,TRBV6-5,TRBJ2-1,.,TGTGCCAGCAGCTCCGGGACAGGCGATTACAATGAGCAGTTCTTC,CASSSGTGDYNEQFF
TRBD1,TRBV7-2,TRBJ2-1,.,TGTGCCAGCAGCTCGAAGACAGGGGGGTCCTACAATGAGCAGTTCTTC,CASSSKTGGSYNEQFF
.,TRBV6-5,TRBJ1-5,.,TGTGCCAGCAGTTACTCGTGGAGTAATCAGCCCCAGCATTTT,CASSYSWSNQPQHF
TRBD1,TRBV30,TRBJ1-2,.,TGTGCCTGGAGTGAACGGAGGGGGCGCGGGAACTATGGCTACACCTTC,CAWSERRGRGNYGYTF
.,TRBV5-1,TRBJ1-5,.,TGCGCCAGCAGCCCGACCGCAGGGCCCGGTCAGCCCCAGCATTTT,CASSPTAGPGQPQHF
TRBD1,TRBV5-1,TRBJ2-2,.,TGCGCCAGCAGCTCCGGGACAGGGTTGTCCGGGGAGCTGTTTTTT,CASSSGTGLSGELFF
TRBD1,TRBV5-1,TRBJ2-1,.,TGCGCCAGCAGTCAGGGGGACTCCTACAATGAGCAGTTCTTC,CASSQGDSYNEQFF
TRBD1,TRBV19,TRBJ1-1,once,TGTGCCAGTAGATTCGGGACAGGCGAACGGGGAGCTTTCTTT,CASRFGTGERGAFF